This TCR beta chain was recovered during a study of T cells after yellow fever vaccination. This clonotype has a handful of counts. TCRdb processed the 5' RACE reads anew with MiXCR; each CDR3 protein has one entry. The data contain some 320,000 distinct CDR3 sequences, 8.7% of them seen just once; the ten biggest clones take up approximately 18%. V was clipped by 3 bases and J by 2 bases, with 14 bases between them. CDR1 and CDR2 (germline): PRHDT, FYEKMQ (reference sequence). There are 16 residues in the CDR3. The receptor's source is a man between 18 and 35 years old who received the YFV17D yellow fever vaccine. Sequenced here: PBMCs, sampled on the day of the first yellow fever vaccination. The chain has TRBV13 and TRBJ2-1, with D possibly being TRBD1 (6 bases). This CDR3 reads CASSFETGSTYNEQFF. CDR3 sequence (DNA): TGTGCCAGCAGCTTCGAGACAGGATCTACCTACAATGAGCAGTTCTTC.